What follows describes a single T cell receptor beta chain. Its antigen remains unidentified. This entry comes from a study of vaccination and CD4 T cells after COVID-19. Across the study: The convalescents, six males and four females, included two who were Hispanic. Median time from second vaccine dose to sampling was 72 days (14 to 241).

The treatment: roughly 10-day PBMC culture with coronavirus spike peptide pools or control peptides (ViraFEST assay). This CDR3 is 13 amino acids long. Trimming pared 6 bases from V and 5 bases from J, leaving 14 bases between. The study sequenced cultured CD4+ T cell DNA using the Oncomine TCR Beta short-read assay. Once CD4+ T cells had been cultured, genomic DNA was extracted from them. TCRdb reanalysed the PCR reads using MiXCR and keeps one entry per CDR3 protein. The sample includes approximately 12,000 distinct CDR3 sequences, roughly 50% seen only once; the top ten take roughly 15%. J is TRBJ2-7 and V is TRBV12-3 or TRBV12-4, with a tentative D call TRBD2 (6 bases). The clonotype originates from a human donor who had recovered from COVID-19. Sequenced input: CD4+ T cells from blood, cultured in vitro. The CDR3 region has the DNA TGTGCCAGCAGGGACATGGAGGGCAACGAGCAGTACTTC. Translated: CASRDMEGNEQYF.